This entry is about one T cell receptor (beta chain). What it binds is unknown. Primers included in the PCR were 60 Vbeta and 13 Jbeta primers. Repertoires were generated with immunoSEQ multiplex PCR, while TCRdb's copy carries only in-frame clones and drops some. The table has approximately 100,000 clones, 75% seen once. This sample was taken from a study of cytomegalovirus exposure and HLA in healthy donors. Study-wide findings and caveats: In a later analysis, common viral pathogens appeared linked to several of the most significant clusters.

V lost 6 bases to trimming and J lost 15 bases, with 14 bases between them. This CDR3 has 11 amino acids. Germline V gene lookup returns CDR1 SNHLY and CDR2 FYNNEI. The chain combines TRBV2 with TRBJ1-4; D remains ambiguous. This sequence originates from a man in his forties in good health and CMV-seronegative. Sequenced sample: PBMCs. The CDR3 spells CASRGSRVMFF. CDR3 DNA sequence: TGTGCCAGCAGAGGGAGTAGAGTAATGTTTTTT.